The 10 T cell receptor beta chains presented below share a single source sample, sequenced in a study of blood T cell repertoires in COVID-19. Repertoires were generated with immunoSEQ multiplex PCR, while TCRdb's copy carries only in-frame clones and drops some. The data show around 250,000 clones, 80% to 90% seen once. Source material: PBMCs or T cells enriched from blood (not recorded which). The receptors derive from a woman aged 40 to 50 who had been exposed to COVID-19.

This chain joins TRBV19 and TRBJ1-1, with 9 bases matching TRBD1. This CDR3 comprises 17 residues. CDR1 LNHDA and CDR2 SQIVND come from the germline V gene (reference sequence). V lost 5 bases to trimming and J lost 4 bases; unmatched junction nucleotides: 14. The DNA of the CDR3 is TGTGCCAGTAGTGTAATTCCGGGACAGGGATCGGTCACTGAAGCTTTCTTT. Residues: CASSVIPGQGSVTEAFF.

The chain has TRBV3-1 (or the pseudogene TRBV3-2) and TRBJ1-1, with 7 bases lining up with TRBD1. Trimming removed 5 bases from V and 1 base from J; junction bases left unmatched: 7. CDR3 length: 15 amino acids. Germline V lookup: CDR1 LGHDT, CDR2 YNNKEL (reference sequence). DNA for the CDR3: TGTGCCAGCAGCACACGACAGGGACGGAACACTGAAGCTTTCTTT. Protein product: CASSTRQGRNTEAFF.

CDR3 in amino acids: CASSSTGKNTEAFF. CDR3 DNA sequence: TGTGCCAGCAGTTCCACAGGGAAAAACACTGAAGCTTTCTTT. The chain recombines TRBV6-6 with TRBJ1-1; D is possibly TRBD1 (6 bases). CDR1 and CDR2 from the germline V gene are MNHNY and SVGAGI (reference sequence). V dropped 4 bases and J dropped 2 bases, with 11 bases sitting between them. This CDR3 has 14 amino acids.

This rearrangement joins TRBV3-1 (or the pseudogene TRBV3-2) to TRBJ2-7; perhaps TRBD2 as D (6 bases). V was shortened by 8 bases and J by 0 bases, with 23 bases between the two germline ends. CDR1 LGHDT and CDR2 YNNKEL come from the germline V gene (reference sequence). This CDR3 spans 17 amino acids. CDR3 sequence (DNA): TGTGCCAGCGACTGGGACCCTCTAGCGTCATACTCCTACGAGCAGTACGTC. Translating it yields CASDWDPLASYSYEQYV.

V is TRBV5-4 and J is TRBJ2-3, with a tentative D call TRBD2 (6 bases). Trimming took 7 bases from V and 0 from J, leaving 9 bases between them. The germline V gene encodes CDR1 SGHNT and CDR2 YYREEE (reference sequence). The length of the CDR3 is 13 residues. CDR3 nucleotides: TGTGCCAGCTTTAGCGGTAGCACAGATACGCAGTATTTT. Its translation: CASFSGSTDTQYF.

The genes are TRBV7-9 and TRBJ1-3; D may be TRBD1 (5 bases). CDR1 and CDR2 (germline): SEHNR, FQNEAQ (reference sequence). The CDR3 loop spans 17 amino acids. Between the trimmed V and J ends, which lost 3 bases and 4 bases, there was a span of 19 bases. CDR3 coding DNA: TGTGCCAGCAGCTTTGGGTTCCAGGGTCCTTCGGGAAACACCATATATTTT. Translated, it gives CASSFGFQGPSGNTIYF.

The rearrangement links TRBV7-2 to TRBJ2-3, with D possibly being TRBD1 (6 bases). The V gene lost 2 bases and the J gene lost 8 bases, with 20 bases spanning the gap. The CDR3 covers 16 residues. The germline CDR1 and CDR2 sequences are SGHTA and FQGNSA. The CDR3, as DNA: TGTGCCAGCAGCTTACTACAGGGTTTCGGGGCTGGTACGCAGTATTTT. Its translation: CASSLLQGFGAGTQYF.

The CDR3, as DNA: TGTGCCAGCAGCCAGGGACTGGCTGGAAACACCATATATTTT. Protein product: CASSQGLAGNTIYF. The rearrangement uses TRBV4-2 and TRBJ1-3; TRBD1 is a possible D gene (5 bases). The CDR3 totals 14 residues. Trimming pared 3 bases from V and 2 bases from J, leaving 8 bases between. Per germline, CDR1 LGHNA and CDR2 YNFKEQ.

The genes are TRBV5-1 and TRBJ2-1; 12 bases match TRBD2. Germline CDR1 is SGHRS and CDR2 is YFSETQ. The CDR3 has 19 residues. With 4 bases clipped from V and 0 bases from J, the junction kept 11 bases outside the gene matches. CDR3 residues: CASSTEGLAGSASYNEQFF. CDR3 DNA sequence: TGCGCCAGCAGCACAGAGGGACTAGCGGGTTCGGCCTCCTACAATGAGCAGTTCTTC.

The chain combines TRBV27 with TRBJ1-6; D unclear. Germline V gene sequence: CDR1 MNHEY, CDR2 SMNVEV (reference sequence). The CDR3 sequence is 15 residues long. Trimming left V 6 bases short and J 0 bases short, with 9 bases between. CDR3 sequence (DNA): TGTGCCAGCAGAAGCTATCGCTCCTATAATTCACCCCTCCACTTT. This encodes CASRSYRSYNSPLHF.